Listed below are T cell receptor beta chains from one sample, sequenced in a study of Ad26.COV2.S vaccination and SARS-CoV-2 variants. Here immunoSEQ multiplex PCR was the method, and the copy in TCRdb shows in-frame clones only, minus some. The sample lists some 240,000 clones, 87% occurring once. The material sequenced was peripheral blood, taken in a trial of Ad26.COV2.S vaccine versus placebo. Receptors originate from a person between 18 and 65 years old who received the Ad26.COV2.S COVID-19 vaccine or a placebo. The CDR3 runs from the conserved cysteine through the conserved F or W. A D gene is named only where the DNA matches it firmly. Clone size appears in some rows only: once, few, many, or a class for an expanded clone.

-,-,TRBV4-3,TRBJ1-1,TGCGCCAGCAGCCATACAGGGAGGGAAGCTTTCTTT,CASSHTGREAFF
-,once,TRBV6-6,TRBJ2-1,TGTGCCAGCACCCCAGGGTCCTACAATGAGCAGTTCTTC,CASTPGSYNEQFF
TRBD2,-,TRBV4-2,TRBJ2-1,TGTGCCAGCAGCCAAGGGAGGACTAGCGGGAGGGCCAGGTTCAATGAGCAGTTCTTC,CASSQGRTSGRARFNEQFF
TRBD2,-,TRBV6-2/TRBV6-3,TRBJ2-1,TGTGCCAGCAGTCCACGCCCGGGGGGAGGCGAGCAGTTCTTC,CASSPRPGGGEQFF
-,-,TRBV9,TRBJ2-3,TGTGCCAGCAGCGTAGTTCCGGGAGCCCCAGATACGCAGTATTTT,CASSVVPGAPDTQYF
-,few,TRBV6-5,TRBJ2-1,TGTGCCAGCAGTTACTCCTTTGCTTACAATGAGCAGTTCTTC,CASSYSFAYNEQFF
TRBD1,-,TRBV18,TRBJ2-2,TGTGCCAGCTCACCAAGTCGACAGGGACCCGCGAACACCGGGGAGCTGTTTTTT,CASSPSRQGPANTGELFF
-,-,TRBV10-3,TRBJ1-1,TGTGCCATCAGTGAGTCCCCAGTTACTGAAGCTTTCTTT,CAISESPVTEAFF
TRBD2,-,TRBV10-3,TRBJ2-1,TGTGCCATCAGTGACCAGACTAGCGGGGGGCTTGAGCAGTTCTTC,CAISDQTSGGLEQFF
TRBD1,-,TRBV7-3,TRBJ2-1,TGTGCCAGCAGCCGTCGAAACCGGGACAGTAACAATGAGCAGTTCTTC,CASSRRNRDSNNEQFF
-,-,TRBV5-4,TRBJ1-4,TGTGCCAGCAGACCCGCGGGGACTAATGAAAAACTGTTTTTT,CASRPAGTNEKLFF
-,-,TRBV4-2,TRBJ1-4,TGTGCCAGCAGCCAAGATAGCTCAGGGGTGTCCGGAAAACTGTTTTTT,CASSQDSSGVSGKLFF
TRBD2,-,TRBV7-3,TRBJ2-1,TGTGCCAGCAGCCCCTTCGGACTAGCGGGAGTCAACAATGAGCAGTTCTTC,CASSPFGLAGVNNEQFF
-,-,TRBV6-5,TRBJ1-5,TGTGCCAGCAAGAATAGCAATCAGCCCCAGCATTTT,CASKNSNQPQHF
-,-,TRBV19,TRBJ1-2,TGTGCCAGTAGTAAGTTGGTGGGGGCAGGGACGACGTATGGCTACACCTTC,CASSKLVGAGTTYGYTF
TRBD1,-,TRBV25-1,TRBJ1-3,TGTGCCAGCATGAACAGGGGATACGGTAACACCATATATTTT,CASMNRGYGNTIYF
TRBD1,-,TRBV18,TRBJ2-1,TGTGCCAGCGCCGACCTGACAGGGTCCAGTGAGCAGTTCTTC,CASADLTGSSEQFF
TRBD2,-,TRBV11-2,TRBJ2-5,TGTGCCAGCAGCGGACTAGCGGGGCAAGAGACCCAGTACTTC,CASSGLAGQETQYF
TRBD1,once,TRBV12-3/TRBV12-4,TRBJ1-1,TGTGCCAGCAGTGGGACAGGGGGTGTAGCTTTCTTT,CASSGTGGVAFF
TRBD1,-,TRBV15,TRBJ1-2,TGTGCCACCAGCCCACGACAGGGGCGCTATGGCTACACCTTC,CATSPRQGRYGYTF
-,-,TRBV4-2,TRBJ2-1,TGTGCCAGCAGTTCGCAAGATGAGCAGTTCTTC,CASSSQDEQFF
-,-,TRBV6-5,TRBJ1-1,TGTGCCAGCAGTTACTCGAATTCGGGGGGCCCTGAAGCTTTCTTT,CASSYSNSGGPEAFF
-,-,TRBV7-3,TRBJ2-5,TGTGCCAGCAGCTTAAAGGGGACGGGACGTGGGGAGACCCAGTACTTC,CASSLKGTGRGETQYF
-,-,TRBV10-3,TRBJ1-6,TGTGCCATCAGTGAGCGGGGCAGGGCTGGTAATTCACCCCTCCACTTT,CAISERGRAGNSPLHF
-,once,TRBV5-1,TRBJ2-5,TGCGCCAGCAGCTTGGGACAGCCCCGTGCGACCCAGTACTTC,CASSLGQPRATQYF
TRBD2,medium-sized,TRBV7-8,TRBJ2-1,TGTGCCAGCAGCTACCCTGGAGGGACTAGCGGGGCGAGCTCCTACAATGAGCAGTTCTTC,CASSYPGGTSGASSYNEQFF
TRBD1,-,TRBV2,TRBJ1-2,TGTGCCAGCCCGGACAGGGGATATGGCTACACCTTC,CASPDRGYGYTF
-,-,TRBV5-4,TRBJ2-5,TGTGCCAGCAGCTTATTAGTCCGAACAGACTCGCAAGAGACCCAGTACTTC,CASSLLVRTDSQETQYF
-,-,TRBV12-5,TRBJ2-4,TGTGCTAGTGGTTTGGTCGGTGGGCGATCCGCCAAAAACATTCAGTACTTC,CASGLVGGRSAKNIQYF
TRBD1,-,TRBV18,TRBJ1-1,TGTGCCAGCTCACCGCGGGACAGGGGTCTGAACACTGAAGCTTTCTTT,CASSPRDRGLNTEAFF
-,-,TRBV11-2,TRBJ1-4,TGTGCCAGCAGCGAGGCGGAGACAACTAATGAAAAACTGTTTTTT,CASSEAETTNEKLFF
TRBD2,-,TRBV2,TRBJ2-1,TGTGCCAGCATGAAGCGGGGGGACTCCTACAATGAGCAGTTCTTC,CASMKRGDSYNEQFF
TRBD2,-,TRBV6-5,TRBJ2-1,TGTGCCAGCAACCCGGGACTAGCCAGAAATGAGCAGTTCTTC,CASNPGLARNEQFF
-,-,TRBV29-1,TRBJ2-5,TGCAGCGTCCCGCCGTCGGACTGGCGGGAGACCCAGTACTTC,CSVPPSDWRETQYF
-,-,TRBV4-1,TRBJ2-7,TGCGCCAGCAGCCAGTATAGGGACGGGGACGAGCAGTACTTC,CASSQYRDGDEQYF
TRBD2,few,TRBV7-2,TRBJ2-3,TGTGCCAGCAGCTTAGGGAGCGGGGGGGATACGCAGTATTTT,CASSLGSGGDTQYF
TRBD1,-,TRBV12-5,TRBJ2-7,TGTGCTAGTGACGCCGGAACGGGACAGGGCTACGAGCAGTACTTC,CASDAGTGQGYEQYF
-,-,TRBV5-1,TRBJ2-1,TGCGCCAGCAGCTTGGTAGGGTACAATGAGCAGTTCTTC,CASSLVGYNEQFF
TRBD1,-,TRBV27,TRBJ1-1,TGTGCCAGCAGTTCCAGGACAGGGGTCATGAACACTGAAGCTTTCTTT,CASSSRTGVMNTEAFF
TRBD1,-,TRBV12-5,TRBJ1-3,TGTGCTAGTGGCCCGAAGCCCAAAACAGGGGGCTCTGGAAACACCATATATTTT,CASGPKPKTGGSGNTIYF
-,-,TRBV3-1/TRBV3-2,TRBJ2-5,TGTGCCAGCAGCCAAGGGGGCTCTCAAGAGACCCAGTACTTC,CASSQGGSQETQYF
-,-,TRBV4-3,TRBJ2-1,TGCGCCAGCAGCCAGGTAACTCACAATGAGCAGTTCTTC,CASSQVTHNEQFF
-,-,TRBV11-2,TRBJ2-5,TGTGCCAGCAGCTTTCAGGTCAGGCAAGAGACCCAGTACTTC,CASSFQVRQETQYF
-,few,TRBV10-1,TRBJ1-2,TGCGCCAGCAGTGAGGGTCGGGGGATGGGAGGCTACACCTTC,CASSEGRGMGGYTF
-,-,TRBV9,TRBJ1-6,TGTGCCAGCAGCGTAGTAGGCTTTGAATCACCCCTCCACTTT,CASSVVGFESPLHF
TRBD2,-,TRBV10-3,TRBJ2-1,TGTGCCATCAGTGAGCCTGGGACTAGCGGGGGGCCAGGGAATGAGCAGTTCTTC,CAISEPGTSGGPGNEQFF
-,-,TRBV4-3,TRBJ2-5,TGCGCCAGCAGCCAAGACGGGGACCAAGAGACCCAGTACTTC,CASSQDGDQETQYF
-,-,TRBV19,TRBJ2-2,TGTGCCAGTAGTATATCCCCGACAGCCACCGGGGAGCTGTTTTTT,CASSISPTATGELFF
TRBD1,-,TRBV5-1,TRBJ2-1,TGCGCCAGCAGCTTGGCCGGGACAGGGTTTACGAATGAGCAGTTCTTC,CASSLAGTGFTNEQFF
-,-,TRBV5-4,TRBJ2-4,TGTGCCAGCAGAAGAGGGGGTACGAAAAACATTCAGTACTTC,CASRRGGTKNIQYF
-,-,TRBV4-3,TRBJ2-2,TGCGCCAGCAGCCGGAGGACCGGGGAGCTGTTTTTT,CASSRRTGELFF
TRBD1,-,TRBV19,TRBJ1-1,TGTGCCAGTATCCTCGGACAGGCCGGAACCACTGAAGCTTTCTTT,CASILGQAGTTEAFF
-,-,TRBV4-3,TRBJ2-3,TGCGCCAGCAGCCAAGATCGGAGAAAAGCGGAGAGCACAGATACGCAGTATTTT,CASSQDRRKAESTDTQYF
-,-,TRBV9,TRBJ1-2,TGTGCCAGCAGCGTAGGTGACGGGGACGTCTATGGCTACACCTTC,CASSVGDGDVYGYTF
-,-,TRBV19,TRBJ1-3,TGTGCCACCCTGGACAGCGGCTCTGGAAACACCATATATTTT,CATLDSGSGNTIYF
-,-,TRBV30,TRBJ1-3,TGTGCCTGGAGTGTATGGGGAAGCTCTGGAAACACCATATATTTT,CAWSVWGSSGNTIYF
TRBD1,once,TRBV7-9,TRBJ2-3,TGTGCCAGCAGCTTACAACAGGGGGATACGCAGTATTTT,CASSLQQGDTQYF
TRBD1,-,TRBV19,TRBJ1-2,TGTGCCAGTAGTCAGGGACAGGTGCATCTGGGCTATGGCTACACCTTC,CASSQGQVHLGYGYTF
TRBD2,-,TRBV6-1,TRBJ2-2,TGTGCCAGCAGTGAAGCTAGCGGGGGACCCACCGGGGAGCTGTTTTTT,CASSEASGGPTGELFF